This T cell receptor beta chain was recovered during a study of CD8+CD57+ T cells in acquired aplastic anemia (dated 2018 in TCRdb). Broadly, across the study: DNA extracted from sorted CD4+ and CD8+ cells had a mean of roughly 3.4 ug, with a range of 0.2 to 27.4 ug. CD8+CD57+ expansion was defined as a frequency above the mean frequency observed in healthy subjects.

This clonotype came up many times. What this receptor recognizes is not known. No clone much larger than this one lies a single base away; base qualities are absent. Flow cytometry had shown CD8+CD57+ cell expansion in the patients selected for sequencing. Severe acquired aplastic anemia was diagnosed in all patients according to International Study of Aplastic Anemia and Agranulocytosis and Camitta criteria. No patient had received any therapy when blood was sampled. In this study, sorted CD4+ and CD8+ T cells from the blood of healthy subjects and of severe aplastic anemia patients had their TCR repertoires deep-sequenced. In the USA, patient enrollment took place under clinicaltrials.gov protocols 00001620, 01623167, 00001397, 00071045, 00081523 and 00961064. Ficoll-Paque density gradient centrifugation was used to isolate peripheral blood mononuclear cells. Before DNA was extracted, CD4+ and CD8+ T cells were sorted using either FACS or magnetic beads.

Broad study findings and their caveats: No significant difference in CD8+ Simpson's diversity was found between patients and healthy controls (P=0.060). Around 31 CD8+ CDR3 sequences were shared between patients and controls but appeared highly expressed in patients and within their immunodominant clones.

Genomic DNA served as template for TCR beta VDJ combination and CDR3 sequence profiling. An Illumina HiSeq 2000 was used for TCR repertoire sequencing. As for the authors' bioinformatics: Repertoire assessment relied on Simpson's diversity index, CDR3 size and DJ length profiles, and TRBV/TRBJ rearrangement plots. The most abundant DNA sequence in the deep sequencing data was taken as the immunodominant clone. CDR3 amino acid sequences were screened for sharing across subjects and were compared with published repertoires and the VDJdb database. TCRdb itself trimmed the public reads at Q25 with fastp, ran MiXCR and retained productive beta chains. Rows matching on CDR3 protein sequence are summarized as one entry with the most common DNA and genes. The V and J calls were determined by TCRdb, not by the authors. Here the sample has approximately 220,000 distinct CDR3 sequences; about half occur a single time. The top ten constitute just under 20% of the sample.

CDR1 and CDR2 were assigned from the germline V gene as SGHRS and YFSETQ. From the cysteine through the phenylalanine, the CDR3 covers 15 amino acids. The entry retains the CDR3 DNA only, 45 bases that are in frame from base 1. For this chain, trimming is 5 bases at the V end and 0 bases at the J end, and the number of junction bases without a gene match is 2. This receptor was obtained from a human donor with aplastic anemia. The chain was built from TRBV5-1 and TRBJ2-2; 9 nucleotides in the junction match TRBD1. Material for sequencing was sorted CD4+, CD8+, or CD8+CD57+ T cells (not recorded which) from PBMCs. The CDR3 amino acid sequence is: CASRQGATNTGELFF. In nucleotide form, the sequence is TGCGCCAGCAGACAGGGGGCAACGAACACCGGGGAGCTGTTTTTT.